This T cell receptor beta chain is from a study of blood T cell repertoires in COVID-19. Study-level information: The cDNA or gDNA used as material had been derived from T cells, B-cell-depleted T cells, or PBMCs.

Some clones are missing from TCRdb's copy, which holds only in-frame ones; the method was immunoSEQ multiplex PCR. The repertoire holds about 94,000 clones, with about four fifths as singletons. This CDR3 comprises 14 residues. The germline V gene has CDR1 LGHDT and CDR2 YNNKEL (reference sequence). V lost 0 bases to trimming and J lost 6 bases, with 11 bases between them. V usage is TRBV3-1 (or the pseudogene TRBV3-2) and J usage is TRBJ2-5; no clear D gene. This TCR came from a man aged 55-75 years with acute or convalescent COVID-19. Source material: peripheral blood. CDR3 amino acids: CASSQEGSPQTQYF. The CDR3 DNA is TGTGCCAGCAGCCAAGAAGGTAGCCCCCAGACCCAGTACTTC.